The 19 T cell receptor beta chains in this list originate from one sample, sequenced in a study of T cell repertoires in cytomegalovirus infection. The antigens of these receptors remain unknown. TCRdb passed the reads through MiXCR, listing each CDR3 protein once. The repertoire holds hundreds of thousands of distinct CDR3 sequences, with roughly 36% as singletons. Sequencing was performed on cultured PBMCs, taken from culture after CMV antigen stimulation. Receptor source: a human donor in good health (CMV status not recorded). Some clones in this sample may be carry-over from other donors' samples.

This clonotype appeared a few times. The chain joins TRBV20-1 to TRBJ2-1, with D possibly being TRBD2 (7 bases). Germline CDR1 DFQATT, CDR2 SNEGSKA (reference sequence). This CDR3 region has 14 residues. Trimming pared 5 bases from V and 4 bases from J, leaving 15 bases between. The CDR3 spells CSARGGGIYNEQFF. The CDR3 DNA sequence: TGCAGTGCTCGAGGGGGGGGCATTTACAATGAGCAGTTCTTC.

The V gene is TRBV20-1, the J gene TRBJ2-5; D is ambiguous. Germline values: CDR1 DFQATT, CDR2 SNEGSKA (reference sequence). Trimming shortened V by 3 bases and J by 2 bases, and 13 bases separated the two germline ends. The length of the CDR3 is 14 residues. This CDR3 reads CSASRAMGQETQYF. For the CDR3, the DNA is TGCAGTGCTAGTCGCGCCATGGGGCAAGAGACCCAGTACTTC.

The gene calls are TRBV11-3 and TRBJ2-1; 7 nucleotides agree with TRBD2. The J segment lost 5 bases and the V segment lost 5 bases, leaving 9 bases of the junction unmatched. Germline CDR1 and CDR2: SGHNT and YENEEA. The CDR3 consists of 15 residues. In DNA, the CDR3 is TGTGCCAGCAGCCTAGTAGGAACTAGCGACAATGAGCAGTTCTTC. Amino acids: CASSLVGTSDNEQFF.

The count of this clonotype is one. The V gene is TRBV20-1, the J gene TRBJ2-1; 9 bases are a match to TRBD1. The CDR3 has 17 residues. The J segment lost 6 bases and the V segment lost 6 bases, leaving 18 bases of the junction unmatched. Germline V gene data show CDR1 as DFQATT and CDR2 as SNEGSKA (reference sequence). The CDR3 loop is CSATGTGKGLGSNEQFF. The CDR3 nucleotides read TGCAGTGCGACCGGGACAGGGAAGGGCTTAGGATCCAATGAGCAGTTCTTC.

There are a few counts of this clonotype. The V and J genes are TRBV12-3 or TRBV12-4 and TRBJ1-2; D is uncertain. The CDR3 is 12 amino acids. Trimming took off 4 bases at V and 14 bases at J, with 17 bases between the two ends. The CDR3 DNA sequence: TGTGCCAGCAGTTCCGCCGACACCTTCCCTACCTTC. It codes for CASSSADTFPTF.

V is TRBV4-1 and J is TRBJ2-2; D is unclear. This CDR3 is built from 14 residues. Germline CDR1 and CDR2: MGHRA and YSYEKL. Trimming pared 2 bases from V and 5 bases from J, leaving 9 bases between. The CDR3 region has the DNA TGCGCCAGCAGCCAACCAGGTCCGACCGGGGAGCTGTTTTTT. This codes for CASSQPGPTGELFF.

The rearrangement uses TRBV28 and TRBJ2-5, with D hard to call. CDR1 and CDR2 from the germline V gene are MDHEN and SYDVKM. The V end lost 3 bases, the J end lost 2 bases, and 10 bases lay between the germline ends. The CDR3 extends over 14 amino acids. CDR3 sequence: CASSFINSQETQYF. In DNA form, the CDR3 reads TGTGCCAGCAGTTTCATTAACAGTCAAGAGACCCAGTACTTC.

This clonotype was observed at least ten times. This chain joins TRBV7-2 and TRBJ1-3; D call uncertain. CDR1 is SGHTA and CDR2 is FQGNSA in the germline V gene. The CDR3 loop spans 13 amino acids. V was shortened by 3 bases and J by 3 bases, with 6 bases between the two germline ends. CDR3 sequence reads: CASSFLNGNTIYF. In nucleotides, the CDR3 is TGTGCCAGCAGCTTCCTTAATGGAAACACCATATATTTT.

J is TRBJ2-7 and V is TRBV9, with a possible D match to TRBD1 (5 bases). This CDR3 comprises 15 residues. Looked up from germline, CDR1 is SGDLS and CDR2 is YYNGEE. V lost 1 base and J lost 2, with 13 bases in between. The DNA for the CDR3 is TGTGCCAGCAGCGTAAGGGGTCAGGGAACCTACGAGCAGTACTTC. Protein: CASSVRGQGTYEQYF.

The genes are TRBV10-3 and TRBJ2-5, with 9 positions matching TRBD1. Germline CDR1 reads ENHRY; CDR2 reads SYGVKD. The CDR3 spans 12 residues. V dropped 8 bases and J dropped 2; count of bases not matched to a gene: 0. CDR3 protein: CAIGTGQETQYF. Here the CDR3 DNA reads TGTGCCATCGGGACAGGGCAAGAGACCCAGTACTTC.

This clonotype was seen more than once but under ten times. CDR3 region: CASSLWGNNEQFF. CDR3 DNA: TGTGCCAGCAGTTTATGGGGAAACAATGAGCAGTTCTTC. This chain connects TRBV12-3 or TRBV12-4 to TRBJ2-1; no definite D call. CDR3 length: 13 amino acids. The V end was cut by 2 bases, the J end by 5 bases, with 7 bases between.

The chain has TRBV6-2 or TRBV6-3 and TRBJ2-7; unclear D gene. The CDR3 contains 13 residues. V was shortened by 2 bases and J by 2 bases, with 7 bases between the two germline ends. CDR1 is MNHEY, CDR2 SVGEGT, per germline. The CDR3: CASSYQVPYEQYF. The CDR3 bases are TGTGCCAGCAGTTACCAGGTACCCTACGAGCAGTACTTC.

This rearrangement joins TRBV12-3 or TRBV12-4 to TRBJ1-3; no clear D. The CDR3 is 14 amino acids. With 8 bases removed from V and 0 bases from J, the gap between germline ends came to 11 bases. The CDR3 reads CASRPAGSGNTIYF. CDR3 bases: TGTGCCAGCCGGCCGGCGGGCTCTGGAAACACCATATATTTT.

The CDR3 loop is CASSPTIPGLEKLFF. CDR3 nucleotide sequence: TGTGCCAGCAGCCCCACGATCCCAGGCCTTGAAAAACTGTTTTTT. The genes are TRBV28 and TRBJ1-4, with D unresolved. V was trimmed by 6 bases and J by 7 bases, leaving 18 bases between them. Germline lookup yields CDR1 MDHEN and CDR2 SYDVKM. The CDR3 sequence is 15 residues long.

This sequence joins TRBV6-2 or TRBV6-3 and TRBJ2-1; 8 positions match TRBD2. The CDR3 runs 13 residues. V lost 6 bases to trimming and J lost 6 bases; unmatched junction nucleotides: 4. Germline lookup yields CDR1 MNHEY and CDR2 SVGEGT. DNA for the CDR3: TGTGCCAGCAGACGACTAGCGACCAATGAGCAGTTCTTC. It specifies CASRRLATNEQFF.

The V call is TRBV7-6, the J call TRBJ2-7, with 7 bases matching TRBD1. The CDR3 sequence is 15 residues long. After removal of 5 bases from V and 2 bases from J, the junction contained 9 bases not matched to a gene. The germline gives CDR1 SGHVS, CDR2 FNYEAQ. CDR3 coding DNA: TGTGCCAGCAGCCCCCGGGACAGCACTACCTACGAGCAGTACTTC. Amino acid sequence: CASSPRDSTTYEQYF.

This clonotype showed up just a few times. At one of its ends the junction is not consistent with the germline gene, which may arise from a read error. The chain links TRBV7-2 to TRBJ2-3, with D possibly called TRBD1 or TRBD2 (5 bases each). Germline CDR1 reads SGHTA; CDR2 reads FQGNSA. This CDR3 is built from 13 residues. The CDR3 sequence: CASTYSRGDRTDF. In DNA, the CDR3 is TGTGCCAGCACCTACTCGCGTGGGGACCGGACGGATTTT.

The chain links TRBV6-6 to TRBJ1-2; D ambiguous. Deletions cut 5 bases from V and 8 bases from J, with 21 bases between. The CDR3 is made up of 15 amino acids. Germline-derived CDR1 and CDR2 are MNHNY and SVGAGI (reference sequence). CDR3 nucleotide sequence: TGTGCCAGCAGTGGTGACCCTCCCCCGTCAGGAGGCTACACCTTC. It translates to CASSGDPPPSGGYTF.

This clonotype was counted a few times. The CDR3 is CASSSSGGITYNEQFF. CDR3 nucleotides: TGTGCCAGCAGCTCGTCTGGCGGGATTACCTACAATGAGCAGTTCTTC. This chain uses TRBV11-2 with TRBJ2-1; maybe TRBD2 (6 bases). V was pared by 4 bases and J by 2 bases, with 15 bases between. This CDR3 region has 16 residues. Germline CDR1 and CDR2: SGHAT and FQNNGV.